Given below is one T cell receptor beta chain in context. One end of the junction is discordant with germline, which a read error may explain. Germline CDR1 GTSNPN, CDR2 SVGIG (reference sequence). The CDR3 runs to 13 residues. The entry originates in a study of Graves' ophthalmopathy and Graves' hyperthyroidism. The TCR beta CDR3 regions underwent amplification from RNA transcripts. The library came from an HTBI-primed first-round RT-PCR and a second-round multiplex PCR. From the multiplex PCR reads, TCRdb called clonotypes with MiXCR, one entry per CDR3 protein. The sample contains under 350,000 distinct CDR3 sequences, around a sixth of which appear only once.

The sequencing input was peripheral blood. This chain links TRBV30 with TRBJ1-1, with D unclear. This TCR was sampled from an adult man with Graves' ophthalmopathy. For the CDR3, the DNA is TGTGGCTGGAATCCACCGCGAGGCACTGAAGCTTTCTTT. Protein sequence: CGWNPPRGTEAFF.